The entry that follows covers one T cell receptor beta chain sequence. Its matching antigen is unknown. The sample belongs to a study of OX40 agonist ivuxolimab in advanced cancers. General study findings and limits: Low clonal expansion, among the lowest seen, marked partial responders at 0.1-3.0 mg/kg.

The data were produced by immunoSEQ multiplex PCR, yet TCRdb's version contains in-frame clones alone and is incomplete. This table holds about 100,000 clones, just under 90% found once. The sequencing used CD4+ or CD8+ T cells sorted from blood, collected in a trial of the OX40 agonist ivuxolimab. This receptor was identified in an adult with an advanced solid tumor such as melanoma, head and neck, liver or kidney cancer.

Here the CDR3 DNA reads TGTGCCAGCTCGCCAGTCAAGCGCGAAACAGGCTACGAGCAGTACTTC. The encoded protein is CASSPVKRETGYEQYF. The chain joins TRBV18 to TRBJ2-7, with a tentative D call TRBD1 (5 bases). The V end lost 6 bases, the J end lost 3 bases, and 21 bases lay between the germline ends. The length of the CDR3 is 16 residues. Germline CDR1 is KGHSH and CDR2 is LQKENI.